The sequence of this TCR beta chain was determined in a study of identical twins. Study-level results: Cord blood beta clonotypes present at high abundance carried fewer insertions; no such pattern appeared in memory repertoires.

The donors were all healthy and Caucasian. Looked up from germline, CDR1 is DFQATT and CDR2 is SNEGSKA (reference sequence). The CDR3 totals 15 residues. J was trimmed by 2 bases and V by 0 bases; bases with no gene match: 4. In TCRdb, the 5' RACE reads were re-called with MiXCR into one record per CDR3 protein. The sample comprises about 690,000 distinct CDR3 sequences, approximately 21% of which are singletons, and 4% to 5.5% rests with the top ten. This clonotype came up a few times. Antigen: not known. These data were also reused for a study on T cells expressing NK-cell markers.

The J gene is TRBJ2-7, the V gene TRBV20-1; 10 bases align to TRBD1. Sequences were obtained from PBMCs. The receptor's source is a woman under 30 in good health. The CDR3: CSARDHGTGAYEQYF. As DNA, the CDR3 is TGCAGTGCTAGAGATCACGGGACAGGGGCCTACGAGCAGTACTTC.